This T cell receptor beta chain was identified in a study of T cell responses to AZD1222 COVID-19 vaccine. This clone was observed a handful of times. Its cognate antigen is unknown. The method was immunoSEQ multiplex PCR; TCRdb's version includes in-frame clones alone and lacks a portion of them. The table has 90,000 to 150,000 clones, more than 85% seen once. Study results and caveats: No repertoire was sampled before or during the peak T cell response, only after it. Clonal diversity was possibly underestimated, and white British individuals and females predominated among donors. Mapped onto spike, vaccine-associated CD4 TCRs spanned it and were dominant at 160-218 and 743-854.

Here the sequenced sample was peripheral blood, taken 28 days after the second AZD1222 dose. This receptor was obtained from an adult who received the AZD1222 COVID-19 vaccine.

CDR3 protein: CASSDYPDRGSPLHF. CDR3 nucleotide sequence: TGTGCCAGCAGTGACTACCCCGACAGGGGTTCACCCCTCCACTTT. The chain combines TRBV25-1 with TRBJ1-6; 8 nucleotides match TRBD1. After removal of 3 bases from V and 9 bases from J, the junction contained 7 bases not matched to a gene. This CDR3 is 15 amino acids long. Germline V lookup: CDR1 MGHDK, CDR2 SYGVNS.